Sequencing of this TCR beta chain was carried out in a study of blood T cell repertoires in COVID-19. Study details: T cells, B-cell-depleted T cells, or PBMCs supplied cDNA or gDNA.

The CDR3 is made up of 14 amino acids. Trimming removed 5 bases from V and 7 bases from J; junction bases left unmatched: 7. Germline V gene data show CDR1 as SGHVS and CDR2 as FNYEAQ. Produced via immunoSEQ multiplex PCR; TCRdb's table is partial and in-frame only. The sample includes some 230,000 clones, about 86% seen only once; the top ten take less than 2.5%. Material: peripheral blood. This receptor was obtained from a woman aged 60 to 75 with acute or convalescent COVID-19. The V gene is TRBV7-6, the J gene TRBJ2-1; TRBD2 agrees at 8 bases. The DNA for the CDR3 is TGTGCCAGCAGCCTCGGGGGGGGGCTGAATGAGCAGTTCTTC. Translating gives CASSLGGGLNEQFF. Complete variable domain (other parts from reference TRBV7-6 and TRBJ2-1): GAGVSQSPRYKVTKRGQDVALRCDPISGHVSLYWYRQALGQGPEFLTYFNYEAQQDKSGLPNDRFSAERPEGSISTLTIQRTEQRDSAMYRCASSLGGGLNEQFFGPGTRLTVL.